This T cell receptor (beta chain) is drawn from a study of blood T cell repertoires in COVID-19. Using immunoSEQ multiplex PCR, the repertoire was profiled, and TCRdb retains in-frame clones only, with some absent. The sample has approximately 200,000 clones, roughly 94% seen once. Seattle patient enrollment occurred during active infection, with longitudinal follow-up thereafter. This CDR3 comprises 14 residues. Per the germline V gene, CDR1 is SGHRS and CDR2 is YFSETQ. Trimming stripped 0 bases from V and 7 bases from J, with 10 bases between. The chain is built from TRBV5-1 and TRBJ1-4; the D is unclear. The sample consisted of peripheral blood. The TCR originated in a young man with COVID-19, enrolled during active disease. The DNA of the CDR3 is TGCGCCAGCAGCTTGGTAGAGGGCGGTGAAAAACTGTTTTTT. This sequence encodes CASSLVEGGEKLFF.